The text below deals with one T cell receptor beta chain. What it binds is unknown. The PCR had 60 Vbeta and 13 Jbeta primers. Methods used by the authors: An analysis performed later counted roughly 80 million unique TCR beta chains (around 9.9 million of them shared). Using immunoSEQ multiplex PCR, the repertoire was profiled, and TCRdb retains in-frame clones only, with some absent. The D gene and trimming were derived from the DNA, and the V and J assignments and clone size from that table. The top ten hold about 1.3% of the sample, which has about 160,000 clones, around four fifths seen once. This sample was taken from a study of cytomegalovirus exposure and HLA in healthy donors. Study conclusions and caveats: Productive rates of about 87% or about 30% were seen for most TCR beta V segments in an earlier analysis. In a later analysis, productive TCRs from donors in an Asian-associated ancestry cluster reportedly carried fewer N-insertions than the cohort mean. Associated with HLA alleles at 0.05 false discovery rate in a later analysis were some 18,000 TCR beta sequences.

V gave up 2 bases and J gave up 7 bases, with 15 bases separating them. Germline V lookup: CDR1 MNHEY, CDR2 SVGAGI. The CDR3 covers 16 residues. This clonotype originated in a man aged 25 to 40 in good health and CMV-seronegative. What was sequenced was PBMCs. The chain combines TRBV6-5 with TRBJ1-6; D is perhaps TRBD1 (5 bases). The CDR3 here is CASSYHGQDMNSPLHF. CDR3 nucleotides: TGTGCCAGCAGTTACCACGGCCAGGACATGAATTCACCCCTCCACTTT.